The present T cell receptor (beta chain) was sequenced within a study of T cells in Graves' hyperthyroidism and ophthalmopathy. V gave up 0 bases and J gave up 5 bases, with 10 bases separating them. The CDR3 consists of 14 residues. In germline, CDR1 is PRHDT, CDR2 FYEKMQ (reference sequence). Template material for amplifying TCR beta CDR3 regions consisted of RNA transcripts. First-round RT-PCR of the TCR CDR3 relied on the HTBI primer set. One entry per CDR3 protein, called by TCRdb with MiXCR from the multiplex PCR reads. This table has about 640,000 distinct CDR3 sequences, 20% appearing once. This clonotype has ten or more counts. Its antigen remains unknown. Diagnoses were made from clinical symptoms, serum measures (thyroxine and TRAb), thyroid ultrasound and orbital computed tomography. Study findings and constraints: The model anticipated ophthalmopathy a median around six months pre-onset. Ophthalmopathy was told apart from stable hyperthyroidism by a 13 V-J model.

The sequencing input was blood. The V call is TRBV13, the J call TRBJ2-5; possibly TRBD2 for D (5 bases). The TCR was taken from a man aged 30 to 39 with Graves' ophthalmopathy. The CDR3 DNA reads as TGTGCCAGCAGCTTAGGGACTGGGGAGGAGACCCAGTACTTC. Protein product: CASSLGTGEETQYF.